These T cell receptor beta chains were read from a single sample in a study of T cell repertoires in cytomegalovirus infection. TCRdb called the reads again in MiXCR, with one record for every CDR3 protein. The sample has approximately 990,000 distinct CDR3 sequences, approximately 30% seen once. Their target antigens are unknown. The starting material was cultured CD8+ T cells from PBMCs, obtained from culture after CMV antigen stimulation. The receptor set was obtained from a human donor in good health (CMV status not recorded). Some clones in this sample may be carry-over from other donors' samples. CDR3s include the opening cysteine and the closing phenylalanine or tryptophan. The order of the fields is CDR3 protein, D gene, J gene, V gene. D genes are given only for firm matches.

CASSRGVVRGYTF	-	TRBJ1-2	TRBV28
CASSALRGTDSGANVLTF	-	TRBJ2-6	TRBV9
CASFKGAAHEQFF	TRBD1	TRBJ2-1	TRBV12-3/TRBV12-4
CATSRDRGRNQPQHF	TRBD1	TRBJ1-5	TRBV15
CASSRLLGTQYF	-	TRBJ2-3	TRBV6-8
CASSYSNYGRLNYGYTF	-	TRBJ1-2	TRBV6-6
CASSDEVNTGELFF	-	TRBJ2-2	TRBV6-1
CATSDPLGAGELFF	-	TRBJ2-2	TRBV24-1
CASSLGISSGGWQETQYF	TRBD2	TRBJ2-5	TRBV11-2
CASSGTVMNTEAFF	-	TRBJ1-1	TRBV5-1
CASSRTVSGGNTEAFF	-	TRBJ1-1	TRBV13
CASSFSGLAFNEQFF	TRBD2	TRBJ2-1	TRBV27
CASSYSGGDFYGYTF	-	TRBJ1-2	TRBV6-5
CASSPWAATGELFF	-	TRBJ2-2	TRBV13
CSARGGRASNEQYF	-	TRBJ2-7	TRBV20-1
CASTTRGQNTEAFF	-	TRBJ1-1	TRBV6-6
CASSHSRIGYEQYF	-	TRBJ2-7	TRBV19
CASSFLDSSSYNSPLHF	-	TRBJ1-6	TRBV7-9
CASRQGHGNTEAFF	TRBD1	TRBJ1-1	TRBV12-3/TRBV12-4
CASSQDIEEETQYF	-	TRBJ2-5	TRBV12-3/TRBV12-4
CASSYSRGGREKLFF	-	TRBJ1-4	TRBV6-5
CASSIGPGPNTEAFF	-	TRBJ1-1	TRBV19
CASSLDGRKYQETQYF	-	TRBJ2-5	TRBV11-2
CASSERQDRDNEQFF	TRBD1	TRBJ2-1	TRBV2
CASSPWTHRGTEAFF	-	TRBJ1-1	TRBV5-5
CASRGGEVTEAFF	-	TRBJ1-1	TRBV6-2/TRBV6-3
CASSTKDTEAFF	-	TRBJ1-1	TRBV10-2
CASSYGGGVNEQFF	TRBD2	TRBJ2-1	TRBV6-5
CATSSDRQVSPLHF	-	TRBJ1-6	TRBV15
CASSPGQGFSSSYNEQFF	TRBD1	TRBJ2-1	TRBV7-9
CASSYLINNEQFF	-	TRBJ2-1	TRBV6-6
CASSLWASGYTDTQYF	TRBD2	TRBJ2-3	TRBV7-2
CASSFSPHRGGRGNTEAFF	TRBD1	TRBJ1-1	TRBV27
CASSYVENTGELFF	-	TRBJ2-2	TRBV6-5
CASSFHMGPNTEAFF	-	TRBJ1-1	TRBV28
CASSLRWAPATQYF	-	TRBJ2-5	TRBV7-7
CASSLALAGGRNEQFF	TRBD2	TRBJ2-1	TRBV7-6
CASSLKTSGGPRDTQYF	TRBD2	TRBJ2-3	TRBV11-1
CASLSLVAGTAGNTIYF	TRBD1	TRBJ1-3	TRBV7-2
CASSLVPGRNGYTF	-	TRBJ1-2	TRBV7-2
CASSEGPALTDTQYF	-	TRBJ2-3	TRBV7-8
CASSFLTGRQEGNGYTF	-	TRBJ1-2	TRBV7-9
CASVGGYQETQYF	TRBD2	TRBJ2-5	TRBV7-6
CASSQAQGADTEAFF	TRBD1	TRBJ1-1	TRBV4-1
CASSYSFRFYNSPLHF	-	TRBJ1-6	TRBV6-5
CASSSGLWEQFF	-	TRBJ2-1	TRBV9
CASKVTASNEKLFF	-	TRBJ1-4	TRBV12-3/TRBV12-4
CASSPFGNSPLHF	-	TRBJ1-6	TRBV7-6
CASSRAGGVDEQFF	TRBD2	TRBJ2-1	TRBV6-4
CASSLAPSGANEQFF	TRBD2	TRBJ2-1	TRBV7-6
CASSPARTGTYEQYF	TRBD1	TRBJ2-7	TRBV7-6
CASSSGQGNAPLHF	TRBD1	TRBJ1-6	TRBV5-5
CASSIPGLGQPQHF	-	TRBJ1-5	TRBV19
CASSPFRGINSPLHF	TRBD1	TRBJ1-6	TRBV13
CASSLFSGSEMNTEAFF	-	TRBJ1-1	TRBV27
CASSRALHQPQHF	-	TRBJ1-5	TRBV19
CASSMSGYGNQPQHF	-	TRBJ1-5	TRBV19